This TCR beta chain was obtained from a study of regulatory T cells in long-lasting Graves disease. Study results and limitations: It is possible that accuracy was reduced by the small size of the sample.

Described time point: persistent/refractory GD, antithyroid drugs over 5 years with positive TRAb. Isolated PBMC RNA provided the starting material for the TCR library. An endocrinology department in Xi'an, China, supplied the patients. This clonotype appeared a few times. Its antigen is not known. Per the germline V gene, CDR1 is SGHTA and CDR2 is FQGNSA. The CDR3 is 15 amino acids. The ends were cut back, 5 bases at V and 0 bases at J, with 11 bases in the middle. Assembly of TCR beta libraries relied on iRepertoire HTBI primers together with Arm-PCR of CDR3 regions. One entry per CDR3 protein, called by TCRdb with MiXCR from the multiplex PCR reads. The data contain 390,000 or so distinct CDR3 sequences, approximately 25% of them seen just once; the ten biggest clones take up less than 30%.

The chain employs TRBV7-2 and TRBJ2-1; D not certain. The receptor was isolated from a middle-aged woman with Graves disease. The source was peripheral blood mononuclear cells (PBMCs), collected when the disease was refractory, from a patient treated with antithyroid drugs. CDR3 in DNA: TGTGCCAGCAGCCCAGCCGTAAGCTCCTACAATGAGCAGTTCTTC. It specifies CASSPAVSSYNEQFF.